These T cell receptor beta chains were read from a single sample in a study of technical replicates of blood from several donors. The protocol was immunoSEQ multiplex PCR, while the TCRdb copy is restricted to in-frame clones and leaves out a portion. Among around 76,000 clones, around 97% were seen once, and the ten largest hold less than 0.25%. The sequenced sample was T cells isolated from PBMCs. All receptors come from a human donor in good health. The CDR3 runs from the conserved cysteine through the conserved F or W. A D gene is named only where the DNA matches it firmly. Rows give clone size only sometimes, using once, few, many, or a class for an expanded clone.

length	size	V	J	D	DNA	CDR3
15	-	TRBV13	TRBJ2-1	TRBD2	TGTGCCAGCAGCTTAACGGCTAGCGGGAACAATGAGCAGTTCTTC	CASSLTASGNNEQFF
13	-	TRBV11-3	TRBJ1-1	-	TGTGCCAGCAGTGGCGACGGGGGGACTGAAGCTTTCTTT	CASSGDGGTEAFF
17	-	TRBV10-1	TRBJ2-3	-	TGCGCCAGCAGTGAGTTCAAACCACTTCAGGGCCCAGATACGCAGTATTTT	CASSEFKPLQGPDTQYF
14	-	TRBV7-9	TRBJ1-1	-	TGTGCCAGCAGCTTAGTTAACGGGAACACTGAAGCTTTCTTT	CASSLVNGNTEAFF
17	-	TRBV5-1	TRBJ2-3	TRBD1	TGCGCCAGCAGCAAAAGCTTAACCGGACAGGTGACAGATACGCAGTATTTT	CASSKSLTGQVTDTQYF
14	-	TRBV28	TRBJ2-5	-	TGTGCCAGCAGTTTATTCCGGGGGGCAGGGACCCAGTACTTC	CASSLFRGAGTQYF
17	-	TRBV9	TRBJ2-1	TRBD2	TGTGCCAGCAGCGTAGCTTTGGGCGGGGGGCCATACAATGAGCAGTTCTTC	CASSVALGGGPYNEQFF
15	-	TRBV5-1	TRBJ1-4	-	TGCGCCAGCAGCTCGCAGGGTGCGAGTAATGAAAAACTGTTTTTT	CASSSQGASNEKLFF
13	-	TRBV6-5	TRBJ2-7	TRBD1	TGTGCCACCGGGGACAGGCCTCTTGGCGAGCAGTACTTC	CATGDRPLGEQYF
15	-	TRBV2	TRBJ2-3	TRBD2	TGTGCCAGCAGTACCCTAGCGGGAATGACAGATACGCAGTATTTT	CASSTLAGMTDTQYF
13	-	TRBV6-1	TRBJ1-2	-	TGTGCCAGCAGTGAAGTAGCGGATTATGGCTACACCTTC	CASSEVADYGYTF
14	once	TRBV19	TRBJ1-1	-	TGTGCCAGTAGTATAAGAACAGGCTTCCCTGAAGCTTTCTTT	CASSIRTGFPEAFF
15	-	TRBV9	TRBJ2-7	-	TGTGCCAGCAGCGTAGACAACGGGAGCTCCTACGAGCAGTACTTC	CASSVDNGSSYEQYF
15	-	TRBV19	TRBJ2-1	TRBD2	TGTGCCAGTAGGCTCGGGGGGGCTATATACAATGAGCAGTTCTTC	CASRLGGAIYNEQFF
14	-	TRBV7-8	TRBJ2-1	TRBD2	TGTGCCAGCAGCTTATCGGGACTAGCGGGCGAGCAGTTCTTC	CASSLSGLAGEQFF
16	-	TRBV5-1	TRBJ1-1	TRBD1	TGCGCCAGCAGCTTGGACCGGGACAGGGGGCACACTGAAGCTTTCTTT	CASSLDRDRGHTEAFF
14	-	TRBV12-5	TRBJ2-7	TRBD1	TGTGCTAGTGGCTCCGGGACAGGGCTCTACGAGCAGTACTTC	CASGSGTGLYEQYF
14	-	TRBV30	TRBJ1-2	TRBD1	TGTGCCTGCCTCGGGACAGGTCCCCTCTATGGCTACACCTTC	CACLGTGPLYGYTF
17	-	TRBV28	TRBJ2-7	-	TGTGCCAGCAGTTTCTACGACTTGAAGGCTAGCTCCTACGAGCAGTACTTC	CASSFYDLKASSYEQYF
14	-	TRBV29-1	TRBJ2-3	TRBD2	TGCAGCGTGTCTAGCGGTACTAGCACAGATACGCAGTATTTT	CSVSSGTSTDTQYF
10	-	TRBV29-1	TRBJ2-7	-	TGCAGCGTCCTTTCCTACGAGCAGTACTTC	CSVLSYEQYF
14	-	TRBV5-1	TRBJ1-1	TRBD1	TGCGCCAGCAGCTTGCGCAGGGGGGCCACTGAAGCTTTCTTT	CASSLRRGATEAFF
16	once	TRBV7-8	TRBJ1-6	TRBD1	TGTGCCAGCAGCTTAGGGGACAGCCTTTTAGGTTCACCCCTCCACTTT	CASSLGDSLLGSPLHF
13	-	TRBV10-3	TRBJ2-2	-	TGTGCCATGATACATGGTGACACCGGGGAGCTGTTTTTT	CAMIHGDTGELFF
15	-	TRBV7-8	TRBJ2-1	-	TGTGCCAGCAGCTCCCCAGCGGGTTCCTACAATGAGCAGTTCTTC	CASSSPAGSYNEQFF
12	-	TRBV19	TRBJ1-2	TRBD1	TGTGCCAGCGCGGGACAGGGAGAGGGCTACACCTTC	CASAGQGEGYTF